Following are 22 T cell receptor beta chains from one sample sequenced in a study of human T cells and chemical hapten exposure. The study extracted total RNA from unfractionated whole blood. A single record per CDR3 protein comes from TCRdb applying MiXCR to the 5' RACE reads. In the table there are 70,000 to 85,000 distinct CDR3 sequences, approximately 16% of which are singletons. These receptors were collected from a female donor in good health.

The DNA of the CDR3 is TGCAGTGCTAGAGGCCTAGCGGGGGGGCCATCCGGGGAGCTGTTTTTT. Translating gives CSARGLAGGPSGELFF. This chain uses TRBV20-1 with TRBJ2-2; 12 nucleotides align to TRBD2. The length of the CDR3 is 16 residues. Per germline, CDR1 DFQATT and CDR2 SNEGSKA (reference sequence). V shed 1 base and J 6 bases; nucleotides not matched to a gene: 6.

This clonotype was detected a few times. The CDR3 sequence is CASRGGGQGYTEAFF. The DNA for the CDR3 is TGCGCCAGCAGAGGAGGGGGGCAGGGATACACTGAAGCTTTCTTT. The V and J genes are TRBV5-1 and TRBJ1-1; the D gene is possibly TRBD1 (6 bases). V was pared by 5 bases and J by 3 bases, with 17 bases between. Germline CDR1 SGHRS, CDR2 YFSETQ. The CDR3 sequence is 15 residues long.

A few counts support this clonotype. The chain joins TRBV12-3 or TRBV12-4 to TRBJ1-1; TRBD1 matches at 7 bases. Trimming removed 5 bases from V and 1 base from J; junction bases left unmatched: 4. The length of the CDR3 is 14 residues. The CDR3 is CASSARQGNTEAFF. The DNA of the CDR3 is TGTGCCAGCAGTGCCCGACAGGGGAACACTGAAGCTTTCTTT.

The chain is built from TRBV29-1 and TRBJ2-5; either TRBD1 or TRBD2 may fit D (5 bases each). The CDR3 covers 14 residues. Germline CDR1 reads SQVTM; CDR2 reads ANQGSEA. The V gene lost 6 bases and the J gene lost 4 bases, with 18 bases spanning the gap. CDR3 residues: CSVNFGTGIETQYF. The CDR3, as DNA: TGCAGCGTGAACTTCGGGACGGGAATAGAGACCCAGTACTTC.

V and J are TRBV12-3 or TRBV12-4 and TRBJ2-1; tentatively, D is TRBD2 (6 bases). The CDR3 runs 12 residues. The V and J ends lost 8 bases and 9 bases respectively, with 14 bases between them. CDR3 DNA sequence: TGTGCCAGCTCCCGGCGGGGCTCTGAGCAGTTCTTC. It yields the protein CASSRRGSEQFF.

The chain carries TRBV20-1 and TRBJ2-2, with D possibly called TRBD1 or TRBD2 (5 bases each). The V gene's germline CDR1 is DFQATT and CDR2 SNEGSKA (reference sequence). V shed 3 bases and J shed 14 bases, with 10 bases lying between them. This CDR3 contains 10 residues. The DNA for the CDR3 is TGCAGTGCTAGCAGGGAGACCCTGTTTTTT. It specifies CSASRETLFF.

This chain connects TRBV30 to TRBJ1-4; D possibly corresponds to TRBD1 (6 bases). Germline CDR1 and CDR2: GTSNPN and SVGIG (reference sequence). Trimming took 0 bases from V and 3 from J, leaving 8 bases between them. This CDR3 is 14 amino acids long. CDR3 sequence: CAWSVGGSNEKLFF. The CDR3 DNA reads as TGTGCCTGGAGTGTAGGGGGATCTAATGAAAAACTGTTTTTT.

The chain carries TRBV18 and TRBJ1-2, with TRBD1 matching over 9 bases. From germline, CDR1 is KGHSH and CDR2 LQKENI. This CDR3 comprises 14 residues. V lost 3 bases to trimming and J lost 8 bases; unmatched junction nucleotides: 7. CDR3 coding DNA: TGTGCCAGCTCACCCGGGGACAGGGCGAGCGGCTACACCTTC. This translates into CASSPGDRASGYTF.

The chain couples TRBV14 to TRBJ1-1; a possible D gene is TRBD1 (6 bases). Germline V CDR1 and CDR2: SGHDN, FVKESK. Trimming took 5 bases from V and 0 from J, leaving 13 bases between them. The CDR3 contains 15 residues. CDR3 DNA sequence: TGTGCCAGCAGCAGGGACACTTTTATGAACACTGAAGCTTTCTTT. Translated, it gives CASSRDTFMNTEAFF.

Turning to this clonotype: It may be a read error: a sequence one base away is much more abundant. This chain joins TRBV5-6 and TRBJ1-1; TRBD1 might be the D (6 bases). Germline lookup yields CDR1 SGHDT and CDR2 YYEEEE. CDR3 length: 12 residues. This chain's CDR3 is CTSSLGQREAFF. In DNA form, the CDR3 reads TGTACCAGCAGCTTAGGACAGCGTGAAGCTTTCTTT.

The chain has TRBV30 and TRBJ2-2; D remains unclear. The CDR3 covers 14 residues. Per the germline V gene, CDR1 is GTSNPN and CDR2 is SVGIG (reference sequence). V was trimmed by 0 bases and J by 2 bases, leaving 7 bases between them. CDR3 loop: CAWSVWVNTGELFF. The CDR3 DNA is TGTGCCTGGAGTGTTTGGGTTAACACCGGGGAGCTGTTTTTT.

This clonotype was observed a handful of times. This chain's CDR3 is CASSVGGPVSGNTIYF. The CDR3 coding sequence is TGTGCCAGCAGCGTAGGTGGGCCGGTCTCTGGAAACACCATATATTTT. The genes are TRBV9 and TRBJ1-3; D is undetermined. Per germline, CDR1 SGDLS and CDR2 YYNGEE. The V and J ends lost 0 bases and 0 bases respectively, with 10 bases between them. The CDR3 totals 16 residues.

The chain uses TRBV20-1 and TRBJ2-7; D not resolved. CDR1 is DFQATT, CDR2 SNEGSKA, per germline (reference sequence). CDR3 length equals 14 residues. The V end lost 3 bases, the J end lost 6 bases, and 18 bases lay between the germline ends. The CDR3 bases are TGCAGTGCTAGTCCCCCCTCATCCCTCTCCGAGCAGTACTTC. It codes for CSASPPSSLSEQYF.

This chain joins TRBV20-1 and TRBJ1-5; D is ambiguous. Looked up from germline, CDR1 is DFQATT and CDR2 is SNEGSKA (reference sequence). The CDR3 spans 14 residues. Trimming took off 2 bases at V and 0 bases at J, with 8 bases between the two ends. The CDR3 protein is CSARSGGSNQPQHF. In DNA, the CDR3 is TGCAGTGCTAGAAGCGGAGGTAGCAATCAGCCCCAGCATTTT.

The chain is built from TRBV28 and TRBJ2-5; D may match TRBD1 or TRBD2 (5 bases each). Deletions cut 3 bases from V and 0 bases from J, with 8 bases between. This CDR3 is 14 amino acids long. The germline CDR1 and CDR2 sequences are MDHEN and SYDVKM. CDR3 region: CASSLGRHQETQYF. DNA for the CDR3: TGTGCCAGCAGTTTGGGACGGCACCAAGAGACCCAGTACTTC.

The chain couples TRBV7-9 to TRBJ2-3, with D tentatively TRBD2 (6 bases). Trimming took off 1 base at V and 3 bases at J, with 17 bases between the two ends. The CDR3 totals 17 residues. The germline gives CDR1 SEHNR, CDR2 FQNEAQ (reference sequence). CDR3 region: CASSLVWGTGVTDTQYF. In DNA form, the CDR3 reads TGTGCCAGCAGCTTAGTATGGGGGACGGGAGTAACAGATACGCAGTATTTT. The whole variable domain, filled in from reference TRBV7-9 and TRBJ2-3, reads DTGVSQNPRHKITKRGQNVTFRCDPISEHNRLYWYRQTLGQGPEFLTYFQNEAQLEKSRLLSDRFSAERPKGSFSTLEIQRTEQGDSAMYLCASSLVWGTGVTDTQYFGPGTRLTVL.

The J gene is TRBJ1-1, the V gene TRBV6-6; D unresolved. The V end lost 3 bases, the J end lost 4 bases, and 15 bases lay between the germline ends. The CDR3 runs 15 residues. CDR1 and CDR2 from the germline V gene are MNHNY and SVGAGI (reference sequence). CDR3 bases: TGTGCCAGCAGTTATCCGCGACTAGGACCCACTGAAGCTTTCTTT. This encodes CASSYPRLGPTEAFF.

This clonotype was counted between two and nine times. CDR3 loop: CASSELGADPGNTIYF. The CDR3 DNA sequence: TGTGCCAGCAGTGAGTTGGGGGCAGACCCCGGAAACACCATATATTTT. This chain connects TRBV25-1 to TRBJ1-3, with TRBD1 as a possible D gene (6 bases). The germline V and J ends were trimmed by 3 bases and 4 bases, with 16 bases remaining between them. Germline-derived CDR1 and CDR2 are MGHDK and SYGVNS. The CDR3 runs to 16 residues. The whole variable domain, remainder taken from reference TRBV25-1 and TRBJ1-3, is EADIYQTPRYLVIGTGKKITLECSQTMGHDKMYWYQQDPGMELHLIHYSYGVNSTEKGDLSSESTVSRIRTEHFPLTLESARPSHTSQYLCASSELGADPGNTIYFGEGSWLTVV.

This clonotype has only a few counts. The CDR3: CASSQGGSGQGAFF. In DNA form, the CDR3 reads TGCGCCAGCAGCCAAGGTGGGTCAGGTCAAGGAGCTTTCTTT. The V call is TRBV4-3, the J call TRBJ1-1; D is uncertain. V was trimmed by 1 base and J by 10 bases, leaving 16 bases between them. From germline, CDR1 is LGHNA and CDR2 YSLEER. The CDR3 runs 14 residues.

The chain combines TRBV10-2 with TRBJ1-1, with 11 bases fitting TRBD1. The V gene's germline CDR1 is WSHSY and CDR2 SAAADI. The CDR3 is made up of 13 amino acids. The V gene end was trimmed by 6 bases and the J gene end by 5 bases; junction bases not matched to a gene: 2. As DNA, the CDR3 is TGCGCCAGCAGCGGACAGGGGGCGACTGAAGCTTTCTTT. This codes for CASSGQGATEAFF.

Here the CDR3 DNA reads TGTGCCAGCAGTTTTGGGGGTTTGCACACACAAGAGACCCAGTACTTC. Its translation is CASSFGGLHTQETQYF. This chain connects TRBV12-3 or TRBV12-4 to TRBJ2-5, with D perhaps assigned TRBD1 or TRBD2 (5 bases each). This CDR3 is built from 16 residues. Trimming shortened V by 3 bases and J by 2 bases, and 16 bases separated the two germline ends.

The chain links TRBV14 to TRBJ2-3, with a possible D match to TRBD1 (6 bases). The germline gives CDR1 SGHDN, CDR2 FVKESK. V shed 3 bases and J shed 0 bases, with 7 bases lying between them. CDR3 length: 14 amino acids. The CDR3 is CASSHDRSTDTQYF. DNA for the CDR3: TGTGCCAGCAGCCATGACAGGAGCACAGATACGCAGTATTTT.